This paragraph covers one TCR beta chain sequence. Antigen unknown. Method: immunoSEQ multiplex PCR; TCRdb's copy keeps in-frame clones and lacks some. The sample shows 2 million to 2.5 million clones, approximately 96% of them seen only once. This sample is drawn from a study of shared clonotypes between healthy human individuals. Study-wide results and limits: Around 4.7% was the fraction of naive CD4 clonotypes found shared across several donors.

Sequenced material: naive CD4+ T cells sorted from blood. Noted subset: CD45RA+ positively selected. The TCR originated in a man between 18 and 35 years old in good health.

CDR3 in amino acids: CASSLWRATNTGELFF. As DNA, the CDR3 is TGTGCCAGCAGCTTATGGAGGGCAACGAACACCGGGGAGCTGTTTTTT. V usage is TRBV5-4 and J usage is TRBJ2-2, with D perhaps matching TRBD2 (6 bases). Germline V gives CDR1 SGHNT, CDR2 YYREEE (reference sequence). V shed 2 bases and J shed 0 bases, with 11 bases lying between them. The CDR3 is made up of 16 amino acids.